This entry lists 9 T cell receptor beta chains sequenced from one sample in a study of CD8 T cells in Susac syndrome. The RNA, about 0.45 to 1 ug, was put through reverse transcription using random hexamers. One entry per CDR3 protein, called by TCRdb with MiXCR from the immunoSEQ multiplex PCR reads. Among 150,000 to 200,000 distinct CDR3 sequences, just under 95% were seen once, and the ten largest hold about 0.1%. Sequenced sample: CD4+ T cells from PBMCs. Source of these receptors: a human donor in good health.

This chain joins TRBV30 and TRBJ2-1; D is possibly TRBD1 (7 bases). The CDR3 totals 13 residues. With 5 bases removed from V and 7 bases from J, the gap between germline ends came to 15 bases. From germline, CDR1 is GTSNPN and CDR2 SVGIG (reference sequence). The CDR3 nucleotides read TGTGCCTGGGAGACAGGGAGGTCGAATGAGCAGTTCTTC. Its protein product is CAWETGRSNEQFF.

CDR3 loop: CASCGRAPEQFF. CDR3 bases: TGTGCCAGCTGCGGGAGGGCCCCTGAGCAGTTCTTC. This rearrangement joins TRBV3-1 to TRBJ2-1; 9 bases are a match to TRBD2. The CDR3 contains 12 residues. Germline V gives CDR1 LGHDT, CDR2 YNNKEL (reference sequence). V trimming: 8 bases; J trimming: 9 bases; junction bases outside the gene matches: 5.

As regards this clonotype: One end of the junction is discordant with germline, which a read error may explain. The chain employs TRBV15 and TRBJ2-1; TRBD1 might be the D (6 bases). The germline gives CDR1 LNHNV, CDR2 YYDKDF (reference sequence). This CDR3 spans 16 amino acids. CDR3 sequence reads: CATRTLQGYEYSEQFF. CDR3 bases: TGTGCCACCAGGACTCTTCAGGGGTACGAATACAGTGAGCAGTTCTTC. Based on the CDR3 plus reference TRBV15 and TRBJ2-1, the full variable domain is DAMVIQNPRYQVTQFGKPVTLSCSQTLNHNVMYWYQQKSSQAPKLLFHYYDKDFNNEADTPDNFQSRRPNTSFCFLDIRSPGLGDTAMYLCATRTLQGYEYSEQFFGPGTRLTVL.

This chain connects TRBV3-1 to TRBJ2-5; TRBD2 matches 11 bases. The CDR3 spans 18 residues. Germline V CDR1 and CDR2: LGHDT, YNNKEL (reference sequence). V lost 0 bases to trimming and J lost 1 base; unmatched junction nucleotides: 7. The CDR3 sequence is CASSQDRLAGGSQETQYF. In DNA form, the CDR3 reads TGTGCCAGCAGCCAAGATCGGCTAGCGGGAGGATCCCAAGAGACCCAGTACTTC.

CDR3 loop: CSVDQGTDTQYF. The CDR3 nucleotides read TGCAGCGTTGATCAGGGGACAGATACGCAGTATTTT. The rearrangement links TRBV29-1 to TRBJ2-3; weak D call: TRBD1 (6 bases). The V and J ends lost 3 bases and 3 bases respectively, with 7 bases between them. CDR1 SQVTM and CDR2 ANQGSEA come from the germline V gene. The CDR3 consists of 12 residues.

This chain links TRBV5-1 with TRBJ2-2, with D perhaps matching TRBD1 (5 bases). Trimming removed 2 bases at V and 3 bases at J, with 8 bases between. CDR3 length: 14 residues. The germline gives CDR1 SGHRS, CDR2 YFSETQ. The CDR3 nucleotides read TGCGCCAGCAGCTTTGGGGCGGACACCGGGGAGCTGTTTTTT. As protein: CASSFGADTGELFF.

DNA of the CDR3: TGCAGTGCTAGAGACGTGGCGGGAGGGCCAGCAGATACGCAGTATTTT. Translation: CSARDVAGGPADTQYF. This chain links TRBV20-1 with TRBJ2-3; the match to TRBD2 covers 9 bases. Germline V lookup: CDR1 DFQATT, CDR2 SNEGSKA (reference sequence). V dropped 0 bases and J dropped 4; count of bases not matched to a gene: 8. The CDR3 contains 16 residues.

The chain links TRBV3-1 to TRBJ2-7; the D is unclear. The CDR3 has 15 residues. The V gene lost 1 base and the J gene lost 3 bases, with 13 bases spanning the gap. CDR1 and CDR2 from the germline V gene are LGHDT and YNNKEL (reference sequence). CDR3 region: CASSQGPVLGYEQYF. CDR3 bases: TGTGCCAGCAGCCAAGGTCCAGTCCTGGGCTACGAGCAGTACTTC.

The chain uses TRBV5-4 and TRBJ2-1, with D possibly TRBD2 on 7 matching bases. Deletions cut 4 bases from V and 10 bases from J, with 21 bases between. Germline V gene sequence: CDR1 SGHNT, CDR2 YYREEE (reference sequence). CDR3 size: 15 residues. The CDR3 spells CASSPEAGATAEQFF. Here the CDR3 DNA reads TGTGCCAGCAGCCCGGAGGCGGGGGCGACGGCGGAGCAGTTCTTC.